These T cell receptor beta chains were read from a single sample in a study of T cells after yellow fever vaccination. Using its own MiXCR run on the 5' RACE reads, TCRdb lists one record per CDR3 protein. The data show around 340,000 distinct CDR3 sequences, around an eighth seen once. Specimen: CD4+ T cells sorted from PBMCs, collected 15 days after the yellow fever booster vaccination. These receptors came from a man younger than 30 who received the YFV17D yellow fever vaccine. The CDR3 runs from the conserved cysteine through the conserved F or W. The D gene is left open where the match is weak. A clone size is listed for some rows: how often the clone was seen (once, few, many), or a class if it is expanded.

CDR3 DNA: TGCAGTGCTAGAGATCCAGGACAGGGGGTCACCGGGGAGCTGTTTTTT
CDR3 protein: CSARDPGQGVTGELFF
V gene: TRBV20-1
J gene: TRBJ2-2
clone size: NA
D gene: TRBD1

CDR3 DNA: TGTGCCAGCAGCCAATCCATGGGGACCCAGTACTTC
CDR3 protein: CASSQSMGTQYF
V gene: TRBV14
J gene: TRBJ2-5
clone size: many
D gene: NA

CDR3 DNA: TGTGCCAGCAGCTTACCAGACAGCCGAGGTACTGAAGCTTTCTTT
CDR3 protein: CASSLPDSRGTEAFF
V gene: TRBV11-1
J gene: TRBJ1-1
clone size: NA
D gene: NA

CDR3 DNA: TGTGCCAGCAGCCAAGTTCGGAGCCCTAGCACAGATACGCAGTATTTT
CDR3 protein: CASSQVRSPSTDTQYF
V gene: TRBV14
J gene: TRBJ2-3
clone size: NA
D gene: NA

CDR3 DNA: TGTGCCAGCAGCCAAGAGATCCGATGGGAAAAACTGTTTTTT
CDR3 protein: CASSQEIRWEKLFF
V gene: TRBV3-1
J gene: TRBJ1-4
clone size: NA
D gene: NA

CDR3 DNA: TGTGCCAGCAGCTTGGGAGAGTCCTACAATGAGCAGTTCTTC
CDR3 protein: CASSLGESYNEQFF
V gene: TRBV5-5
J gene: TRBJ2-1
clone size: many
D gene: NA

CDR3 DNA: TGTGCCAGCAGCACGGTTTTCTTCGATGGCTACACCTTC
CDR3 protein: CASSTVFFDGYTF
V gene: TRBV5-5
J gene: TRBJ1-2
clone size: NA
D gene: NA

CDR3 DNA: TGTGCCAGCAGCCAAGGTCATAGGGCCAACGTCCTGACTTTC
CDR3 protein: CASSQGHRANVLTF
V gene: TRBV3-1
J gene: TRBJ2-6
clone size: NA
D gene: NA

CDR3 DNA: TGTGCCAGCACCCTAGCGGGGGTTGGAGAGCAGTTCTTC
CDR3 protein: CASTLAGVGEQFF
V gene: TRBV12-3/TRBV12-4
J gene: TRBJ2-1
clone size: few
D gene: TRBD2

CDR3 DNA: TGCGCCAGCAGCTTGACGGTCCGCTCCTACGAGCAGTACTTC
CDR3 protein: CASSLTVRSYEQYF
V gene: TRBV5-1
J gene: TRBJ2-7
clone size: many
D gene: NA

CDR3 DNA: TGCAGTGCTAGAGATCGGCTAGCGGGGGGAATCCAAGAGACCCAGTACTTC
CDR3 protein: CSARDRLAGGIQETQYF
V gene: TRBV20-1
J gene: TRBJ2-5
clone size: few
D gene: TRBD2

CDR3 DNA: TGTGCCAGCAGCTTAGTTGGCGGTTCAGATACGCAGTATTTT
CDR3 protein: CASSLVGGSDTQYF
V gene: TRBV7-2
J gene: TRBJ2-3
clone size: many
D gene: NA

CDR3 DNA: TGCAGCGCGGAAAGACAGGGGTCCTACAATGAGCAGTTCTTC
CDR3 protein: CSAERQGSYNEQFF
V gene: TRBV29-1
J gene: TRBJ2-1
clone size: NA
D gene: TRBD1

CDR3 DNA: TGTGCCAGCAGTGAAGCCCAGGGACTTAGAGGGACCCAGTACTTC
CDR3 protein: CASSEAQGLRGTQYF
V gene: TRBV6-1
J gene: TRBJ2-5
clone size: few
D gene: NA

CDR3 DNA: TGCGCCAGCAGTCGAAGACAGGATCTATCCTACGAGCAGTACTTC
CDR3 protein: CASSRRQDLSYEQYF
V gene: TRBV4-3
J gene: TRBJ2-7
clone size: few
D gene: NA

CDR3 DNA: TGTGCCAGCTCAAACTCGGACATCTATGGCTACACCTTC
CDR3 protein: CASSNSDIYGYTF
V gene: TRBV18
J gene: TRBJ1-2
clone size: few
D gene: NA

CDR3 DNA: TGCAGTGCCCAGCCCTGGGCAACTAATGAAAAACTGTTTTTT
CDR3 protein: CSAQPWATNEKLFF
V gene: TRBV20-1
J gene: TRBJ1-4
clone size: few
D gene: NA

CDR3 DNA: TGTGCCAGCAGCCAATTCCTTGTCGACATTCAGTACTTC
CDR3 protein: CASSQFLVDIQYF
V gene: TRBV14
J gene: TRBJ2-4
clone size: NA
D gene: NA

CDR3 DNA: TGTGCCAGCAGCTTAGAGGCCGGACCCGGGGTAGATACGCAGTATTTT
CDR3 protein: CASSLEAGPGVDTQYF
V gene: TRBV7-2
J gene: TRBJ2-3
clone size: few
D gene: NA

CDR3 DNA: TGTGCCAGCAGCCGCACAGGGGCGCCATCATCCTACGAGCAGTACTTC
CDR3 protein: CASSRTGAPSSYEQYF
V gene: TRBV7-2
J gene: TRBJ2-7
clone size: NA
D gene: TRBD1

CDR3 DNA: TGCAGTGCTGGGGAGCTTGTGGATGAGCAGTTCTTC
CDR3 protein: CSAGELVDEQFF
V gene: TRBV20-1
J gene: TRBJ2-1
clone size: NA
D gene: NA

CDR3 DNA: TGTGCCAGCAGCCATAGCGGTTCAGGGTCCAGTTTCACAGATACGCAGTATTTT
CDR3 protein: CASSHSGSGSSFTDTQYF
V gene: TRBV7-9
J gene: TRBJ2-3
clone size: NA
D gene: NA

CDR3 DNA: TGCAGTGCTATGGCGGGGCCTAAGGATGAGCAGTTCTTC
CDR3 protein: CSAMAGPKDEQFF
V gene: TRBV20-1
J gene: TRBJ2-1
clone size: NA
D gene: NA

CDR3 DNA: TGTGCCAGCTCACCGCAGGGTACCCCCTACGAGCAGTACTTC
CDR3 protein: CASSPQGTPYEQYF
V gene: TRBV18
J gene: TRBJ2-7
clone size: few
D gene: NA

CDR3 DNA: TGTGCCAGCAGCGTGACCGCAGAGGGTAACTATGGCTACACCTTC
CDR3 protein: CASSVTAEGNYGYTF
V gene: TRBV5-5
J gene: TRBJ1-2
clone size: few
D gene: NA

CDR3 DNA: TGTGCCAGCAGTTTAACCGCTTATGGCTACACCTTC
CDR3 protein: CASSLTAYGYTF
V gene: TRBV28
J gene: TRBJ1-2
clone size: NA
D gene: NA

CDR3 DNA: TGTGCCAGCAGTTACTCGGAAGAGCAGTACTTC
CDR3 protein: CASSYSEEQYF
V gene: TRBV6-5
J gene: TRBJ2-7
clone size: NA
D gene: NA

CDR3 DNA: TGTGCCAGCAGTTATGGACAGGGTGTCCAAGAGACCCAGTACTTC
CDR3 protein: CASSYGQGVQETQYF
V gene: TRBV12-3/TRBV12-4
J gene: TRBJ2-5
clone size: many
D gene: TRBD1

CDR3 DNA: TGTGCCACCAGCAGAGATAAACGCGGAATAAATGAAAAACTGTTTTTT
CDR3 protein: CATSRDKRGINEKLFF
V gene: TRBV15
J gene: TRBJ1-4
clone size: NA
D gene: NA